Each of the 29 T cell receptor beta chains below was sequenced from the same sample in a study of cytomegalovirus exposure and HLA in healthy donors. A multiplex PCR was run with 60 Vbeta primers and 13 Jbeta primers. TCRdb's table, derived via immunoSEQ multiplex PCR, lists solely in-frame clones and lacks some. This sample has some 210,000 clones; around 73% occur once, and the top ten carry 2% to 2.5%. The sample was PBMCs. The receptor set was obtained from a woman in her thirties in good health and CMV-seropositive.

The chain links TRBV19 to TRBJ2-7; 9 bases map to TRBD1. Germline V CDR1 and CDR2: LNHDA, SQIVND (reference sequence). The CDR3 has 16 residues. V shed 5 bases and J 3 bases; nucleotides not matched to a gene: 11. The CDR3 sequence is CASSEWTGDKGYEQYF. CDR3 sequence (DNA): TGTGCCAGTAGTGAATGGACAGGGGATAAAGGCTACGAGCAGTACTTC. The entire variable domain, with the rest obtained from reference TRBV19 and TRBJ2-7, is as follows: DGGITQSPKYLFRKEGQNVTLSCEQNLNHDAMYWYRQDPGQGLRLIYYSQIVNDFQKGDIAEGYSVSREKKESFPLTVTSAQKNPTAFYLCASSEWTGDKGYEQYFGPGTRLTVT.

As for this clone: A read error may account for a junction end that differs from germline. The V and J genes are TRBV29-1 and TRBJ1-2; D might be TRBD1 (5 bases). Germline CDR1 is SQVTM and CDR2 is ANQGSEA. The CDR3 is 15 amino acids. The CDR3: CSVSPGGAPKYGYAF. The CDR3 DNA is TGCAGCGTTTCACCGGGGGGAGCTCCTAAATATGGCTACGCCTTC.

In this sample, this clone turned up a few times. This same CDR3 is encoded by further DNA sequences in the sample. CDR3 in DNA: TGTGCCAGCAGCTTAGACAGGGGCACTGAAGCTTTCTTT. It specifies CASSLDRGTEAFF. V usage is TRBV7-7 and J usage is TRBJ1-1, with 7 nucleotides matching TRBD1. CDR3 length: 13 amino acids. Germline CDR1 SSHAT, CDR2 FNYEAQ (reference sequence). V dropped 1 base and J dropped 4; count of bases not matched to a gene: 0.

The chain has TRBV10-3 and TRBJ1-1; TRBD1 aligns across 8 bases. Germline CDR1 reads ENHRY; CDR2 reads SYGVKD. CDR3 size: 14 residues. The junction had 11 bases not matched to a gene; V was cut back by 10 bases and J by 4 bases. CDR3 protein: CATESQGALTEAFF. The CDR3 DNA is TGTGCCACCGAAAGCCAGGGGGCGCTCACTGAAGCTTTCTTT.

The CDR3 loop reads CASSKGDKYNEQFF. In DNA form, the CDR3 reads TGCGCCAGCAGCAAAGGGGACAAATACAATGAGCAGTTCTTC. The chain couples TRBV4-1 to TRBJ2-1; TRBD1 is a possible D gene (6 bases). Trimming took off 5 bases at V and 4 bases at J, with 12 bases between the two ends. The V gene's germline CDR1 is MGHRA and CDR2 YSYEKL. The CDR3 runs to 14 residues.

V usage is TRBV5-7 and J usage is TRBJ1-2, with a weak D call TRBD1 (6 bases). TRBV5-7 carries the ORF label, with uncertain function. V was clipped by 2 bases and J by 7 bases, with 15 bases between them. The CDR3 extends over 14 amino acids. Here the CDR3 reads CASSFSNRARGYTF. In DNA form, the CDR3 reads TGTGCCAGCAGCTTTTCGAACAGGGCACGTGGCTACACCTTC.

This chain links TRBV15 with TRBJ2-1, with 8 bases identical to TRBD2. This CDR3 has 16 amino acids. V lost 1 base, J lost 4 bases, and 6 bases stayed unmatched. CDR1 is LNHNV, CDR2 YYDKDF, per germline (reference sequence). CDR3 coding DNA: TGTGCCACCAGCAGAGGAGGCGGGAGGCAATACAATGAGCAGTTCTTC. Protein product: CATSRGGGRQYNEQFF. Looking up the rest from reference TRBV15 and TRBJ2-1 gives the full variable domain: DAMVIQNPRYQVTQFGKPVTLSCSQTLNHNVMYWYQQKSSQAPKLLFHYYDKDFNNEADTPDNFQSRRPNTSFCFLDIRSPGLGDTAMYLCATSRGGGRQYNEQFFGPGTRLTVL.

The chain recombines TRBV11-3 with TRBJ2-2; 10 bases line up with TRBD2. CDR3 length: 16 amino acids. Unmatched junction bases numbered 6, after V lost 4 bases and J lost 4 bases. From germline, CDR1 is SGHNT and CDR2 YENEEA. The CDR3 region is CASSSKIAGGTGELFF. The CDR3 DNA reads TGTGCCAGCAGCTCCAAGATAGCGGGAGGCACCGGGGAGCTGTTTTTT.

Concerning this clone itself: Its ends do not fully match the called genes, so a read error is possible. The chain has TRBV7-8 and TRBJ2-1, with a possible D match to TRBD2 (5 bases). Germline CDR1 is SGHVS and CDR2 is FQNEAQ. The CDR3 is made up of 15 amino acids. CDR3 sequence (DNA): TGTGCCAGCAGATTAGTTCTAGCTTCCTACAATGAGCAGTTCTTC. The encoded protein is CASRLVLASYNEQFF.

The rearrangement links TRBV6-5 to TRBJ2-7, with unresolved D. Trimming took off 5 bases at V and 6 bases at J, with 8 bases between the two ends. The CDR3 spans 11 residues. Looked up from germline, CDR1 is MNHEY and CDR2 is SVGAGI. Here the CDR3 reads CASSHEREQYF. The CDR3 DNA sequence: TGTGCCAGCAGTCACGAGCGCGAGCAGTACTTC.

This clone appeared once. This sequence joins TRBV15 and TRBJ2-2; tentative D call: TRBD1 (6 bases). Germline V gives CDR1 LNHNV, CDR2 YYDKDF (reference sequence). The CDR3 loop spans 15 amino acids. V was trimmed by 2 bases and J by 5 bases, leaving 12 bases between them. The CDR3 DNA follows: TGTGCCACCAGCAGACGAGCACAGGGAACCGGGGAGCTGTTTTTT. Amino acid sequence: CATSRRAQGTGELFF.

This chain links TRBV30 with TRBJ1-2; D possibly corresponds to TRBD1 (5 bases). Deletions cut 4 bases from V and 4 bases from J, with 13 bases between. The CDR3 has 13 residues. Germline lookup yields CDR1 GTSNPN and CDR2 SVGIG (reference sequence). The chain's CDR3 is CAWTTVTLYGYTF. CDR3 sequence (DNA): TGTGCCTGGACGACAGTAACTCTCTATGGCTACACCTTC.

The CDR3 reads CASSTDQPQHF. CDR3 DNA: TGTGCCAGCAGTACTGATCAGCCCCAGCATTTT. The chain uses TRBV28 and TRBJ1-5, with no clear D. This CDR3 has 11 amino acids. V was shortened by 5 bases and J by 5 bases, with 4 bases between the two germline ends. The germline CDR1 and CDR2 sequences are MDHEN and SYDVKM.

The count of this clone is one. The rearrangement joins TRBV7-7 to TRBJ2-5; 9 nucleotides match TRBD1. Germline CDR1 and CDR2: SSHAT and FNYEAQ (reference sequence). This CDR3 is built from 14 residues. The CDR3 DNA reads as TGTGCTAGCGCCCGGGACAGGGCCCAAGAGACCCAGTACTTC. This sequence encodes CASARDRAQETQYF.

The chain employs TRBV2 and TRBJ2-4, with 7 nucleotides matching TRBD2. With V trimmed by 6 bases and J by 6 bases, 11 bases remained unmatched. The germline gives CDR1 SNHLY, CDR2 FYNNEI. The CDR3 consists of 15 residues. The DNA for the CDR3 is TGTGCCAGCAGATTGGTGGCTAGCGGAGGAAACATTCAGTACTTC. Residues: CASRLVASGGNIQYF. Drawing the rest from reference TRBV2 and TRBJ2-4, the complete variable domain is EPEVTQTPSHQVTQMGQEVILRCVPISNHLYFYWYRQILGQKVEFLVSFYNNEISEKSEIFDDQFSVERPDGSNFTLKIRSTKLEDSAMYFCASRLVASGGNIQYFGAGTRLSVL.

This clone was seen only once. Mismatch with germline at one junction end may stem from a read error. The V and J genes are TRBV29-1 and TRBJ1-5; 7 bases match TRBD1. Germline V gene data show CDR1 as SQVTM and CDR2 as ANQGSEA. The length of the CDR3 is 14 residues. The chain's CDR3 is CSVNGGGKDQPRHF. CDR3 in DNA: TGCAGCGTGAACGGAGGGGGCAAAGATCAGCCCCGGCATTTT.

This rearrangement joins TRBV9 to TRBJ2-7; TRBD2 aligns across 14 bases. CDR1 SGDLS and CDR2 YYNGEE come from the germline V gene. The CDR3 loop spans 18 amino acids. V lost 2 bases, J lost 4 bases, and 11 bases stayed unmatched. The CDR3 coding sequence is TGTGCCAGCAGCGTCGGGACTAGCGGGAGAGGGGGTCCTTACGAGCAGTACTTC. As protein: CASSVGTSGRGGPYEQYF.

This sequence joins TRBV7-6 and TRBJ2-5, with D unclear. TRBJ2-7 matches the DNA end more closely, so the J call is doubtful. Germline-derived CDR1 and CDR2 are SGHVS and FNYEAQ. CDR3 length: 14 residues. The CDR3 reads CASSLGPDFYEQYF. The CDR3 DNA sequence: TGTGCCAGCAGCTTAGGCCCAGACTTCTACGAGCAGTACTTC.

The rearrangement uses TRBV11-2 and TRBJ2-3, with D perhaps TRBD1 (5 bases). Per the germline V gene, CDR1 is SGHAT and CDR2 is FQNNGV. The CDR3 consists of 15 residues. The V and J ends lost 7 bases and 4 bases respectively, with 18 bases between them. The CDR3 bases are TGTGCCAGCACCCCTAGGGGTTTTTGGTCAGATACGCAGTATTTT. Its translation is CASTPRGFWSDTQYF.

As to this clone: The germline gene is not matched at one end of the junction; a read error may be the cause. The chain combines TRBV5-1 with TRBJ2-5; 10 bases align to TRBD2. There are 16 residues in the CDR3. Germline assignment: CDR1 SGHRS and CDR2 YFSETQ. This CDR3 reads CASSLDPRTSGRGSDF. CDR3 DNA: TGCGCCAGCAGCTTGGATCCTAGGACTAGCGGAAGAGGGTCAGACTTC.

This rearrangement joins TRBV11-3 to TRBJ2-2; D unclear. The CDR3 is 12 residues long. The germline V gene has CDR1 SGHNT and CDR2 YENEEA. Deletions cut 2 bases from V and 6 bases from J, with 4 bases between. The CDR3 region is CASSLRAGELFF. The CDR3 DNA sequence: TGTGCCAGCAGCTTAAGAGCCGGGGAGCTGTTTTTT.

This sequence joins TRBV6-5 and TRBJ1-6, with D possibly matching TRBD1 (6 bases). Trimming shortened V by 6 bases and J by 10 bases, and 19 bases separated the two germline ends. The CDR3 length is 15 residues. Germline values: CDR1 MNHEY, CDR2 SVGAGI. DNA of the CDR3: TGTGCCAGCAGCCGTACCACAGGGCCGGAATCACCCCTCCACTTT. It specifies CASSRTTGPESPLHF.

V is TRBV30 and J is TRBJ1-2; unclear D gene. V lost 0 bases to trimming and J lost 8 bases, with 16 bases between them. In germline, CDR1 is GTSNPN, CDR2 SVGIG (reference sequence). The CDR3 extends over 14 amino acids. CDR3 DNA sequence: TGTGCCTGGAGTGTACGCGGACGGGATCGGGGCTACACCTTC. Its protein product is CAWSVRGRDRGYTF.

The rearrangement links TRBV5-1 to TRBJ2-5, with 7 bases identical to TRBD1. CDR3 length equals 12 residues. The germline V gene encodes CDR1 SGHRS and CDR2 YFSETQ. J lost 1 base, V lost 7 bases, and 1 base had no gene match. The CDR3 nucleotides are TGCGCCAGCCGGGACAGCCAAGAGACCCAGTACTTC. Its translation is CASRDSQETQYF.

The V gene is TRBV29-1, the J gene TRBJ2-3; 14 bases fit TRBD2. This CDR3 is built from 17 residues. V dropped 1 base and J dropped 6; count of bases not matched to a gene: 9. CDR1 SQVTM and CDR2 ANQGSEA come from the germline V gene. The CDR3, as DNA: TGCAGCGTTGAAGCCAGGACTAGCGGGGGGCTCCACGATACGCAGTATTTT. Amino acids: CSVEARTSGGLHDTQYF.

Written as DNA, the CDR3 is TGTGCCAGCAGCGTGGCGGACAGGCCCATTCTCCATTCACCCCTCCACTTT. Translating gives CASSVADRPILHSPLHF. The rearrangement links TRBV9 to TRBJ1-6, with 7 bases that match TRBD1. The CDR3 contains 17 residues. V shed 2 bases and J 8 bases; nucleotides not matched to a gene: 13. Per the germline V gene, CDR1 is SGDLS and CDR2 is YYNGEE.

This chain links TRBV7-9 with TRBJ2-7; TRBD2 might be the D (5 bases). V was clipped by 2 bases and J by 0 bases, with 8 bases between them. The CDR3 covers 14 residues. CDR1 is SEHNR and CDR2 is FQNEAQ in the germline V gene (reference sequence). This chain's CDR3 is CASSLLGSSYEQYF. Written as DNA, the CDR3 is TGTGCCAGCAGCTTATTAGGGAGCTCCTACGAGCAGTACTTC.

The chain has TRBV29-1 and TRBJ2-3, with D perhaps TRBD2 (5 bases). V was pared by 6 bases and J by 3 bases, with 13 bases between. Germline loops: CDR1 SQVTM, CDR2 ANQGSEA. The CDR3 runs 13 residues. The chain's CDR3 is CSVRLRLTDTQYF. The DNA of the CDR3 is TGCAGCGTCCGCCTACGACTAACAGATACGCAGTATTTT.

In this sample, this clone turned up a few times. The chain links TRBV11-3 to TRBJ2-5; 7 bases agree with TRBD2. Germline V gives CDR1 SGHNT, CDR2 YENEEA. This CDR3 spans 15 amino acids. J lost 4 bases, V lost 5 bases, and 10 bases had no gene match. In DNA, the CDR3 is TGTGCCAGCAGCCTCGGGGGTAGCGGGTCAGAGACCCAGTACTTC. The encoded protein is CASSLGGSGSETQYF.